Below are 18 T cell receptor beta chains sequenced from a single sample in a study of cytomegalovirus exposure and HLA in healthy donors. Use of 60 Vbeta and 13 Jbeta primers characterized the PCR. Method: immunoSEQ multiplex PCR; TCRdb's copy keeps in-frame clones and lacks some. The sample has 200,000 to 250,000 clones; around 83% are singletons. The material sequenced was PBMCs. All receptors derive from a middle-aged woman in good health and CMV-seronegative.

This clone was counted only a few times. The rearrangement links TRBV6-5 to TRBJ1-6, with D uncertain. V was cut by 5 bases and J by 6 bases, with 14 bases left in between. The CDR3 spans 15 residues. Per the germline V gene, CDR1 is MNHEY and CDR2 is SVGAGI. Here the CDR3 reads CASSNQRRGNSPLHF. CDR3 sequence (DNA): TGTGCCAGCAGTAACCAACGCCGGGGTAATTCACCCCTCCACTTT.

This clone was counted a few times. The rearrangement uses TRBV5-5 and TRBJ1-1; D perhaps matches TRBD1 (6 bases). The CDR3 consists of 12 residues. The V end lost 4 bases, the J end lost 6 bases, and 10 bases lay between the germline ends. Germline V gives CDR1 SGHKS, CDR2 YYEKEE (reference sequence). The CDR3 region is CASSGDNSEAFF. For the CDR3, the DNA is TGTGCCAGCAGCGGGGACAATTCTGAAGCTTTCTTT. The entire variable domain, with the rest obtained from reference TRBV5-5 and TRBJ1-1, is as follows: DAGVTQSPTHLIKTRGQQVTLRCSPISGHKSVSWYQQVLGQGPQFIFQYYEKEERGRGNFPDRFSARQFPNYSSELNVNALLLGDSALYLCASSGDNSEAFFGQGTRLTVV.

V gene TRBV4-1 combines with J gene TRBJ2-3, with D tentatively TRBD1 (6 bases). The V end was cut by 4 bases, the J end by 6 bases, with 20 bases between. This CDR3 has 16 residues. Germline CDR1 and CDR2: MGHRA and YSYEKL. The chain's CDR3 is CASSPLGTLRTDTQYF. The CDR3 DNA is TGCGCCAGCAGCCCGCTAGGGACACTCCGAACGGATACGCAGTATTTT.

The V and J genes are TRBV28 and TRBJ2-7, with 9 positions matching TRBD1. The CDR3 runs 20 residues. The V gene end was trimmed by 11 bases and the J gene end by 4 bases; junction bases not matched to a gene: 30. Germline V gene lookup returns CDR1 MDHEN and CDR2 SYDVKM. The CDR3 bases are TGTGCCGCATCTTCGTCTGCCTTATCTCCCGGGACAGGGTGGATTTACGAGCAGTACTTC. Its protein is CAASSSALSPGTGWIYEQYF.

The rearrangement links TRBV7-9 to TRBJ2-3; possible D gene TRBD1, 6 bases. Germline-derived CDR1 and CDR2 are SEHNR and FQNEAQ (reference sequence). V was cut by 6 bases and J by 1 base, with 14 bases left in between. The CDR3 is made up of 15 amino acids. For the CDR3, the DNA is TGTGCCAGCAGGGTGGGACACTCAGGCACAGATACGCAGTATTTT. This encodes CASRVGHSGTDTQYF.

Concerning this clone: Germline and junction disagree at one end, which may indicate a read error. The chain recombines TRBV25-1 with TRBJ2-3; D ambiguous. The CDR3 has 13 residues. Looked up from germline, CDR1 is MGHDK and CDR2 is SYGVNS. The CDR3 loop reads CASSDGGTHTQYF. In DNA, the CDR3 is TGTGCCAGCAGCGATGGTGGCACACATACGCAGTATTTT.

This chain uses TRBV30 with TRBJ1-5; 8 positions match TRBD1. After removal of 1 base from V and 2 bases from J, the junction contained 7 bases not matched to a gene. This CDR3 contains 16 residues. Germline CDR1 reads GTSNPN; CDR2 reads SVGIG (reference sequence). CDR3 coding DNA: TGTGCCTGGAGTGGCAGGGGGCATGGGGGCAATCAGCCCCAGCATTTT. Amino acids: CAWSGRGHGGNQPQHF.

The chain is built from TRBV11-2 and TRBJ2-7; D might be TRBD1 (5 bases). Looked up from germline, CDR1 is SGHAT and CDR2 is FQNNGV. The CDR3 extends over 15 amino acids. V shed 2 bases and J shed 0 bases, with 11 bases lying between them. The chain's CDR3 is CASSLKPGFSYEQYF. The CDR3 DNA is TGTGCCAGCAGCTTAAAACCAGGGTTCTCCTACGAGCAGTACTTC.

The J gene is TRBJ2-1, the V gene TRBV2, with 9 bases that match TRBD1. This CDR3 has 15 amino acids. CDR1 and CDR2 from the germline V gene are SNHLY and FYNNEI. V lost 6 bases to trimming and J lost 8 bases; unmatched junction nucleotides: 11. CDR3 DNA sequence: TGTGCCAGCAGGGCGTCCGGGACAGGGTCCGATGAGCAGTTCTTC. Its translation: CASRASGTGSDEQFF.

The chain employs TRBV11-2 and TRBJ2-7; D might be TRBD1 (6 bases). The CDR3 is made up of 15 amino acids. The V end lost 0 bases, the J end lost 3 bases, and 12 bases lay between the germline ends. Germline CDR1 and CDR2: SGHAT and FQNNGV. CDR3 protein: CASSLDPGVSYEQYF. CDR3 sequence (DNA): TGTGCCAGCAGCTTAGATCCAGGGGTGAGCTACGAGCAGTACTTC.

The gene calls are TRBV7-2 and TRBJ2-7, with TRBD1 as a possible D gene (5 bases). In germline, CDR1 is SGHTA, CDR2 FQGNSA. The V end was cut by 3 bases, the J end by 0 bases, with 21 bases between. The CDR3 has 18 residues. This CDR3 reads CASSFYLTTRDSSYEQYF. For the CDR3, the DNA is TGTGCCAGCAGCTTTTATTTGACAACCAGGGATTCCTCCTACGAGCAGTACTTC.

The chain carries TRBV15 and TRBJ2-5, with D maybe TRBD1 (6 bases). V was shortened by 0 bases and J by 0 bases, with 8 bases between the two germline ends. This CDR3 spans 15 amino acids. Germline V CDR1 and CDR2: LNHNV, YYDKDF (reference sequence). The CDR3 is CATSRDAGDQETQYF. The CDR3 DNA follows: TGTGCCACCAGCAGAGATGCAGGGGACCAAGAGACCCAGTACTTC.

V usage is TRBV5-1 and J usage is TRBJ2-1; 14 bases align to TRBD2. Germline values: CDR1 SGHRS, CDR2 YFSETQ. Trimming removed 1 base from V and 10 bases from J; junction bases left unmatched: 7. The CDR3 totals 16 residues. In nucleotides, the CDR3 is TGCGCCAGCAGCTTGAACCCGGGACTAGCGGGGGTCGAGCAGTTCTTC. Translating it yields CASSLNPGLAGVEQFF.

About this clone itself: One end of the junction fails to match germline, which may point to a read error. CDR3 bases: TGTTCCAGCAGCTCAGAGGACAGGGGAAGGTTCAACTATGGCTACACCTTC. This sequence encodes CSSSSEDRGRFNYGYTF. The chain is built from TRBV7-9 and TRBJ1-2; 9 bases are shared with TRBD1. This CDR3 is 17 amino acids long. CDR1 and CDR2 (germline): SEHNR, FQNEAQ (reference sequence).

The rearrangement links TRBV5-1 to TRBJ2-5; 10 positions agree with TRBD1. The CDR3 loop spans 15 amino acids. Germline V gene data show CDR1 as SGHRS and CDR2 as YFSETQ. With V trimmed by 4 bases and J by 4 bases, 7 bases remained unmatched. The CDR3 sequence: CASSVTGGSGETQYF. CDR3 sequence (DNA): TGCGCCAGCAGCGTGACAGGGGGCAGCGGAGAGACCCAGTACTTC.

The chain recombines TRBV6-5 with TRBJ2-3; the D is unclear. Germline V gene data show CDR1 as MNHEY and CDR2 as SVGAGI. The CDR3 consists of 16 residues. V shed 3 bases and J shed 0 bases, with 13 bases lying between them. CDR3 nucleotide sequence: TGTGCCAGCAGTTATGGTAGCACCAAAAGCACAGATACGCAGTATTTT. This codes for CASSYGSTKSTDTQYF.

This clone was recorded once. Here the CDR3 DNA reads TGTGCCAGCAGTTTAGCACTAGCGGGACTCTACGAGCAGTACTTC. The encoded protein is CASSLALAGLYEQYF. The chain has TRBV27 and TRBJ2-7; 10 bases are shared with TRBD2. Looked up from germline, CDR1 is MNHEY and CDR2 is SMNVEV (reference sequence). The CDR3 sequence is 15 residues long. Germline trimming cut 2 bases from V and 3 bases from J; bases unmatched to any gene: 4.

V and J are TRBV7-3 and TRBJ2-5, with 12 bases fitting TRBD2. CDR3 length equals 16 residues. Germline loops: CDR1 SGHTA, CDR2 FQGTGA. V lost 3 bases, J lost 5 bases, and 7 bases stayed unmatched. CDR3 nucleotides: TGTGCCAGCAGCTTGGGAGGACTAGCGGGACGGGAGACCCAGTACTTC. Its translation is CASSLGGLAGRETQYF.